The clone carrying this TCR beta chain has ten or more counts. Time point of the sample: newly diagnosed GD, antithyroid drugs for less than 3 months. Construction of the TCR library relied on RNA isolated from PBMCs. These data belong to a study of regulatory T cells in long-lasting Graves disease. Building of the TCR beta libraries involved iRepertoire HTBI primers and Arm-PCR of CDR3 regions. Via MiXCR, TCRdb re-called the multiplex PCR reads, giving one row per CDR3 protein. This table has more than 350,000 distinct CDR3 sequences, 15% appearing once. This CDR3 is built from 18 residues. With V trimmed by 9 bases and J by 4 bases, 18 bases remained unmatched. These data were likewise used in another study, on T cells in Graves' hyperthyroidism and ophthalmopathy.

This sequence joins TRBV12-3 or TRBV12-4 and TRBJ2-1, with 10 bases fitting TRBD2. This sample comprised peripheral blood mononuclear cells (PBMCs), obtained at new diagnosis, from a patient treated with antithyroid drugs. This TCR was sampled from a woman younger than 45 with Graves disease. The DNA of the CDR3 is TGTGCCAGTACCCCTAGGGGGTCCAGGACTAGCGGATACAATGAGCAGTTCTTC. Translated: CASTPRGSRTSGYNEQFF.